This passage covers 32 T cell receptor beta chains from one sample sequenced in a study of shared clonotypes between healthy human individuals. Produced via immunoSEQ multiplex PCR; TCRdb's table is partial and in-frame only. The top ten hold over 0.12% of the sample, which has approximately 2.5 million clones, roughly nine tenths seen once. The sample comprised naive CD4+ T cells sorted from blood. Subset meaning: CD45RA+ positively selected. The receptors derive from a man aged 18 to 29 in good health.

The CDR3 nucleotides are TGTGCCAGCAGCCTAGGGACAGGAGGAGGCAGGGGGCGCAGTGAGACCCAGTACTTC. Translation gives CASSLGTGGGRGRSETQYF. The V gene is TRBV9, the J gene TRBJ2-5; TRBD1 aligns across 8 bases. Trimming took 4 bases from V and 5 from J; bases not matched to a gene: 22. From germline, CDR1 is SGDLS and CDR2 YYNGEE. CDR3 size: 19 residues.

This clone was recorded once. The gene calls are TRBV18 and TRBJ2-4; 7 bases map to TRBD1. Germline V gives CDR1 KGHSH, CDR2 LQKENI. With V trimmed by 3 bases and J by 8 bases, 4 bases remained unmatched. The CDR3 is 13 amino acids. This CDR3 reads CASSPRGHDIQYF. The CDR3 nucleotides are TGTGCCAGCTCACCTAGGGGGCACGACATTCAGTACTTC. The full variable domain, completed using reference TRBV18 and TRBJ2-4, is NAGVMQNPRHLVRRRGQEARLRCSPMKGHSHVYWYRQLPEEGLKFMVYLQKENIIDESGMPKERFSAEFPKEGPSILRIQQVVRGDSAAYFCASSPRGHDIQYFGAGTRLSVL.

The CDR3, as DNA: TGTGCCAGCAGCCCGGGACTAGCGGGAATAGCCAAAAACATTCAGTACTTC. It yields the protein CASSPGLAGIAKNIQYF. The chain uses TRBV5-8 and TRBJ2-4; 13 nucleotides match TRBD2. V shed 4 bases and J 0 bases; nucleotides not matched to a gene: 4. This CDR3 contains 17 residues. CDR1 is SGHTS, CDR2 YDEGEE, per germline.

Notes on this clone: Other DNA variants within this sample encode the same CDR3. The V and J genes are TRBV5-1 and TRBJ1-2, with D perhaps matching TRBD1 (5 bases). Trimming took off 0 bases at V and 7 bases at J, with 10 bases between the two ends. The CDR3 covers 13 residues. Germline V CDR1 and CDR2: SGHRS, YFSETQ. In DNA, the CDR3 is TGCGCCAGCAGCTTGGCAGGGCGGTCTGGCTACACCTTC. It yields the protein CASSLAGRSGYTF.

This sequence joins TRBV6-1 and TRBJ1-4; D call uncertain. Per germline, CDR1 MNHNS and CDR2 SASEGT. Trimming shortened V by 11 bases and J by 4 bases, and 17 bases separated the two germline ends. The CDR3 is 14 residues long. The CDR3 region is CASQKALGNEKLFF. CDR3 nucleotide sequence: TGTGCCTCCCAGAAGGCTCTCGGTAATGAAAAACTGTTTTTT.

CDR3 region: CASSLTGQGFEPQHF. Written as DNA, the CDR3 is TGTGCCAGCAGCTTAACGGGACAGGGATTCGAGCCCCAGCATTTT. V gene TRBV7-2 combines with J gene TRBJ1-5; 9 nucleotides align to TRBD1. CDR1 and CDR2 from the germline V gene are SGHTA and FQGNSA. The J segment lost 8 bases and the V segment lost 2 bases, leaving 7 bases of the junction unmatched. The CDR3 spans 15 residues.

This chain connects TRBV28 to TRBJ2-7, with 7 bases fitting TRBD2. CDR3 size: 13 residues. V was clipped by 3 bases and J by 7 bases; unmatched bases: 6. The V gene's germline CDR1 is MDHEN and CDR2 SYDVKM. CDR3 DNA sequence: TGTGCCAGCAGTTTGCGGGGGTGGAGGGAGCAGTACTTC. This translates into CASSLRGWREQYF.

The chain couples TRBV28 to TRBJ2-5; D assignment may be TRBD1 or TRBD2 (6 bases each). V was pared by 1 base and J by 1 base, with 10 bases between. In germline, CDR1 is MDHEN, CDR2 SYDVKM. The CDR3 extends over 15 amino acids. The CDR3 here is CASSLLGGTQETQYF. CDR3 in DNA: TGTGCCAGCAGTTTATTGGGGGGCACCCAAGAGACCCAGTACTTC.

This CDR3 is CASTLTAGNQPQHF. CDR3 DNA: TGTGCCAGCACTCTAACGGCGGGCAATCAGCCCCAGCATTTT. The V gene is TRBV6-1, the J gene TRBJ1-5; D gene ambiguous. The germline V gene encodes CDR1 MNHNS and CDR2 SASEGT. The CDR3 loop spans 14 amino acids. V lost 7 bases, J lost 2 bases, and 12 bases lay in between.

This rearrangement joins TRBV27 to TRBJ2-1; no definite D call. Germline CDR1 reads MNHEY; CDR2 reads SMNVEV (reference sequence). The V and J ends lost 5 bases and 3 bases respectively, with 17 bases between them. The CDR3 contains 16 residues. The CDR3 DNA follows: TGTGCCAGCAGTCCCTCATTCCGTCCGGGCTACAATGAGCAGTTCTTC. Protein sequence: CASSPSFRPGYNEQFF.

The chain has TRBV27 and TRBJ1-6; D is ambiguous. The CDR3 length is 13 residues. Germline loops: CDR1 MNHEY, CDR2 SMNVEV (reference sequence). Deletions cut 6 bases from V and 9 bases from J, with 12 bases between. This chain's CDR3 is CASRQRAGSPLHF. The CDR3 nucleotides read TGTGCCAGCAGACAAAGGGCTGGTTCACCCCTCCACTTT.

This clone was recorded only once. The chain joins TRBV19 to TRBJ1-3, with D possibly being TRBD1 (6 bases). Germline V gives CDR1 LNHDA, CDR2 SQIVND (reference sequence). The ends were cut back, 7 bases at V and 4 bases at J, with 17 bases in the middle. The CDR3 has 15 residues. As DNA, the CDR3 is TGTGCCAGTACCCCGGGGGCGAGGCCGGGAAACACCATATATTTT. Protein sequence: CASTPGARPGNTIYF.

Only one count was recorded for this clone. The rearrangement joins TRBV29-1 to TRBJ1-3; TRBD1 might be the D (6 bases). Germline V lookup: CDR1 SQVTM, CDR2 ANQGSEA. Trimming left V 7 bases short and J 0 bases short, with 13 bases between. The CDR3 consists of 14 residues. The CDR3 bases are TGCAGCGGGGGGAAGGGGGGCTCTGGAAACACCATATATTTT. This gives the protein CSGGKGGSGNTIYF.

A few counts support this clone. V is TRBV7-9 and J is TRBJ1-1, with D hard to call. Per germline, CDR1 SEHNR and CDR2 FQNEAQ (reference sequence). The CDR3 consists of 14 residues. V lost 2 bases and J lost 4, with 11 bases in between. The CDR3 DNA sequence: TGTGCCAGCAGCTTACAGACCACCGTCACTGAAGCTTTCTTT. Its translation: CASSLQTTVTEAFF. Looking up the rest from reference TRBV7-9 and TRBJ1-1 gives the full variable domain: DTGVSQNPRHKITKRGQNVTFRCDPISEHNRLYWYRQTLGQGPEFLTYFQNEAQLEKSRLLSDRFSAERPKGSFSTLEIQRTEQGDSAMYLCASSLQTTVTEAFFGQGTRLTVV.

This clone appeared once. Sequence at one end of the junction differs from germline and may be a read error. At the DNA level, this CDR3 is encoded by other sequences in the same sample as well. V is TRBV18 and J is TRBJ2-7; the match to TRBD1 covers 7 bases. Germline V lookup: CDR1 KGHSH, CDR2 LQKENI. The CDR3 runs to 14 residues. The CDR3 region has the DNA TGTGCCAGCTCACCTGGGACAGATCCCTACGAACAGTACTTC. This translates into CASSPGTDPYEQYF.

As for this clone: Germline is not matched at one junction end, which may reflect a read error. The chain links TRBV7-7 to TRBJ2-1, with 11 bases aligning to TRBD1. CDR1 SSHAT and CDR2 FNYEAQ come from the germline V gene (reference sequence). The CDR3 loop spans 15 amino acids. In DNA form, the CDR3 reads TGTGCTAGCAGCCAGGACAGGGGGCTGTACAATGAGCAGTTCTTC. It codes for CASSQDRGLYNEQFF. The entire variable domain, with the rest obtained from reference TRBV7-7 and TRBJ2-1, is as follows: GAGVSQSPRYKVTKRGQDVTLRCDPISSHATLYWYQQALGQGPEFLTYFNYEAQPDKSGLPSDRFSAERPEGSISTLTIQRTEQRDSAMYRCASSQDRGLYNEQFFGPGTRLTVL.

J is TRBJ2-2 and V is TRBV16, with D unresolved. This CDR3 comprises 16 residues. Trimming pared 0 bases from V and 2 bases from J, leaving 10 bases between. Germline CDR1 KGHSY, CDR2 FQNENV. The CDR3 sequence is CASSQSGFGNTGELFF. DNA for the CDR3: TGTGCCAGCAGCCAATCAGGGTTCGGTAACACCGGGGAGCTGTTTTTT. The full variable domain, in which reference TRBV16 and TRBJ2-2 provide the parts outside the CDR3, is GEEVAQTPKHLVRGEGQKAKLYCAPIKGHSYVFWYQQVLKNEFKFLISFQNENVFDETGMPKERFSAKCLPNSPCSLEIQATKLEDSAVYFCASSQSGFGNTGELFFGEGSRLTVL.

The chain has TRBV5-1 and TRBJ1-4; D is perhaps TRBD1 (5 bases). Germline V gene data show CDR1 as SGHRS and CDR2 as YFSETQ. This CDR3 is 16 amino acids long. V was clipped by 4 bases and J by 1 base, with 14 bases between them. The CDR3 region is CASSTRTLGTNEKLFF. For the CDR3, the DNA is TGCGCCAGCAGCACCCGGACACTGGGAACTAATGAAAAACTGTTTTTT. The full variable domain, rest sourced from reference TRBV5-1 and TRBJ1-4, is KAGVTQTPRYLIKTRGQQVTLSCSPISGHRSVSWYQQTPGQGLQFLFEYFSETQRNKGNFPGRFSGRQFSNSRSEMNVSTLELGDSALYLCASSTRTLGTNEKLFFGSGTQLSVL.

This clone was recorded only once. Within the sample, other DNA sequences also encode this same CDR3. The chain combines TRBV5-1 with TRBJ2-3; 9 positions agree with TRBD2. The germline gives CDR1 SGHRS, CDR2 YFSETQ. The CDR3 is 16 amino acids. V shed 0 bases and J 5 bases; nucleotides not matched to a gene: 7. The CDR3 loop reads CASSLGASGAGDTQYF. The DNA for the CDR3 is TGCGCCAGCAGCTTGGGGGCTAGCGGGGCTGGAGATACGCAGTATTTT.

As regards this clone: One junction end does not reproduce the germline sequence, and a read error may be involved. The same CDR3 is also encoded by other DNA sequences in this sample. This chain uses TRBV7-9 with TRBJ1-6, with D possibly matching TRBD1 (6 bases). The germline gives CDR1 SEHNR, CDR2 FQNEAQ (reference sequence). This CDR3 comprises 14 residues. CDR3 amino acids: CASSLRTENSPLHF. The CDR3 DNA sequence: TGTGCCAGTAGCTTACGGACAGAGAATTCACCCCTCCACTTT.

Only one count was recorded for this clone. The CDR3 coding sequence is TGTGCCATCAGTGAGTCCAAGGTTCGTCTAGATGGCTACACCTTC. Protein: CAISESKVRLDGYTF. This chain joins TRBV10-3 and TRBJ1-2; D is unclear. V was clipped by 0 bases and J by 6 bases, with 14 bases between them. The germline CDR1 and CDR2 sequences are ENHRY and SYGVKD. The CDR3 extends over 15 amino acids.

The chain employs TRBV19 and TRBJ2-7; 8 bases match TRBD2. Losses at the gene ends were 3 bases for V and 1 base for J; bases not matched to a gene: 2. Germline V gives CDR1 LNHDA, CDR2 SQIVND (reference sequence). This CDR3 has 14 residues. CDR3 protein: CASSIGLASYEQYF. CDR3 DNA sequence: TGTGCCAGTAGTATCGGACTAGCTTCCTACGAGCAGTACTTC.

The V and J genes are TRBV7-6 and TRBJ2-7, with 10 bases aligning to TRBD1. Germline loops: CDR1 SGHVS, CDR2 FNYEAQ. The CDR3 covers 15 residues. Germline trimming cut 5 bases from V and 2 bases from J; bases unmatched to any gene: 6. The CDR3 loop is CASSRTGGETYEQYF. CDR3 nucleotides: TGTGCCAGCAGCAGGACAGGGGGAGAAACCTACGAGCAGTACTTC.

The chain couples TRBV27 to TRBJ1-2, with 10 nucleotides matching TRBD1. V lost 3 bases, J lost 8 bases, and 12 bases stayed unmatched. The CDR3 runs 16 residues. Germline V gene lookup returns CDR1 MNHEY and CDR2 SMNVEV (reference sequence). As DNA, the CDR3 is TGTGCCAGCAGTTTGGGGACCGGGACAGGGGAAGGAGGCTACACCTTC. Its translation is CASSLGTGTGEGGYTF.

V is TRBV28 and J is TRBJ1-2; TRBD1 is a possible D gene (5 bases). V was pared by 2 bases and J by 4 bases, with 17 bases between. Germline V gene lookup returns CDR1 MDHEN and CDR2 SYDVKM. The CDR3 runs to 16 residues. The CDR3 DNA reads TGTGCCAGCAGTTTAGGTTCCCAGGGTTTTAGCTATGGCTACACCTTC. Translated: CASSLGSQGFSYGYTF.

This rearrangement joins TRBV19 to TRBJ2-1; possible D gene TRBD2, 5 bases. This CDR3 is 13 amino acids long. Germline lookup yields CDR1 LNHDA and CDR2 SQIVND (reference sequence). V was trimmed by 6 bases and J by 8 bases, leaving 14 bases between them. CDR3 DNA: TGTGCCAGTAGATCGGGATATCGTGATGAGCAGTTCTTC. Translated: CASRSGYRDEQFF. Variable domain in full (rest from reference TRBV19 and TRBJ2-1): DGGITQSPKYLFRKEGQNVTLSCEQNLNHDAMYWYRQDPGQGLRLIYYSQIVNDFQKGDIAEGYSVSREKKESFPLTVTSAQKNPTAFYLCASRSGYRDEQFFGPGTRLTVL.

The genes are TRBV7-9 and TRBJ2-3; 11 bases map to TRBD2. Germline V gives CDR1 SEHNR, CDR2 FQNEAQ (reference sequence). V was clipped by 5 bases and J by 0 bases; unmatched bases: 7. This CDR3 spans 17 amino acids. The CDR3 protein is CASSPAGLAASTDTQYF. Written as DNA, the CDR3 is TGTGCCAGCAGCCCAGCGGGACTAGCGGCTAGCACAGATACGCAGTATTTT. Looking up the rest from reference TRBV7-9 and TRBJ2-3 gives the full variable domain: DTGVSQNPRHKITKRGQNVTFRCDPISEHNRLYWYRQTLGQGPEFLTYFQNEAQLEKSRLLSDRFSAERPKGSFSTLEIQRTEQGDSAMYLCASSPAGLAASTDTQYFGPGTRLTVL.

The rearrangement uses TRBV7-2 and TRBJ1-5; tentative D call: TRBD1 (6 bases). V was shortened by 7 bases and J by 7 bases, with 17 bases between the two germline ends. The germline gives CDR1 SGHTA, CDR2 FQGNSA. The CDR3 has 14 amino acids. The CDR3 sequence: CASNKGQFDQPQHF. The CDR3 region has the DNA TGTGCCAGCAACAAAGGACAGTTCGACCAGCCCCAGCATTTT.

V and J are TRBV11-2 and TRBJ2-5; D gene uncertain. V gave up 5 bases and J gave up 5 bases, with 6 bases separating them. Looked up from germline, CDR1 is SGHAT and CDR2 is FQNNGV. The CDR3 is made up of 11 amino acids. The CDR3 nucleotides read TGTGCCAGCAGCCCTTATGAGACCCAGTACTTC. It specifies CASSPYETQYF.

The chain has TRBV5-7 and TRBJ1-2; D uncertain. TRBV5-7 is an ORF, and what it does is uncertain. CDR3 length: 14 amino acids. The V and J ends lost 1 base and 6 bases respectively, with 13 bases between them. The CDR3 here is CASSLFLGRDGYTF. The CDR3 nucleotides are TGTGCCAGCAGCTTGTTCCTAGGCCGGGATGGCTACACCTTC.

This chain joins TRBV4-3 and TRBJ2-1, with TRBD2 matching 7 bases. Looked up from germline, CDR1 is LGHNA and CDR2 is YSLEER. J lost 5 bases, V lost 1 base, and 11 bases had no gene match. The length of the CDR3 is 17 residues. The CDR3 nucleotides read TGCGCCAGCAGCCAAGGAATGGTGGCTAGCGGCAACAATGAGCAGTTCTTC. As protein: CASSQGMVASGNNEQFF.

The chain employs TRBV7-2 and TRBJ2-3, with a weak D call TRBD2 (5 bases). V dropped 7 bases and J dropped 4 bases, with 18 bases sitting between them. This CDR3 is 15 amino acids long. Germline V gene lookup returns CDR1 SGHTA and CDR2 FQGNSA. The CDR3 region has the DNA TGTGCCAGCACCCTCGGTGGGTTGAGGGCAGATACGCAGTATTTT. It is translated as CASTLGGLRADTQYF.